Shown below are 17 T cell receptor beta chains from a single sample sequenced in a study of T cell responses to AZD1222 COVID-19 vaccine. Profiling relied on immunoSEQ multiplex PCR, and the TCRdb table lists in-frame clones only, not all of them. This sample has about 100,000 clones, with 90% found just once. The sample was peripheral blood, taken on day 0 of AZD1222 vaccination. These receptors were taken from an adult in good health.

The chain has TRBV28 and TRBJ1-3; TRBD1 might be the D (5 bases). Germline V gene data show CDR1 as MDHEN and CDR2 as SYDVKM. The V gene lost 4 bases and the J gene lost 0 bases, with 16 bases spanning the gap. The CDR3 extends over 17 amino acids. In DNA form, the CDR3 reads TGTGCCAGCAGTTCCTGGACACTTTCCCGCTCTGGAAACACCATATATTTT. It specifies CASSSWTLSRSGNTIYF.

DNA for the CDR3: TGTGCCAGCAGCTTTGGAGGATCCCGGAGCTCCTACGAGCAGTACTTC. As protein: CASSFGGSRSSYEQYF. V gene TRBV7-9 combines with J gene TRBJ2-7, with D perhaps matching TRBD2 (5 bases). This CDR3 spans 16 amino acids. Trimming removed 3 bases from V and 0 bases from J, with 15 bases in between. Germline V CDR1 and CDR2: SEHNR, FQNEAQ (reference sequence).

This clone was picked up one time. The CDR3 bases are TGTGCCAGCAGCTTTCAGGGAGATGAAAAACTGTTTTTT. Protein sequence: CASSFQGDEKLFF. This chain uses TRBV5-4 with TRBJ1-4, with D perhaps matching TRBD1 (5 bases). Germline lookup yields CDR1 SGHNT and CDR2 YYREEE (reference sequence). V was shortened by 2 bases and J by 6 bases, with 8 bases between the two germline ends. The CDR3 spans 13 residues. The full variable domain, rest sourced from reference TRBV5-4 and TRBJ1-4, is ETGVTQSPTHLIKTRGQQVTLRCSSQSGHNTVSWYQQALGQGPQFIFQYYREEENGRGNFPPRFSGLQFPNYSSELNVNALELDDSALYLCASSFQGDEKLFFGSGTQLSVL.

In its sample, this clone was seen once. The chain carries TRBV4-1 and TRBJ1-6, with TRBD1 matching over 7 bases. The trim removed 0 bases at V and 8 bases at J, leaving 10 bases unmatched. Germline V gene data show CDR1 as MGHRA and CDR2 as YSYEKL. CDR3 length: 17 amino acids. CDR3 loop: CASSQETGEPIYSPLHF. The DNA of the CDR3 is TGCGCCAGCAGCCAAGAAACAGGGGAGCCCATCTATTCACCCCTCCACTTT.

The chain uses TRBV4-1 and TRBJ1-1, with D perhaps matching TRBD1 (6 bases). The CDR3 is 13 amino acids. Germline CDR1 reads MGHRA; CDR2 reads YSYEKL. V gave up 0 bases and J gave up 4 bases, with 6 bases separating them. CDR3 DNA: TGCGCCAGCAGCCAAGACAGGGGCACTGAAGCTTTCTTT. Its protein is CASSQDRGTEAFF.

Written as DNA, the CDR3 is TGTGCCAGTAGTACCTACGACAGGGGGAATCAGCCCCAGCATTTT. As protein: CASSTYDRGNQPQHF. The rearrangement links TRBV19 to TRBJ1-5; 9 bases are shared with TRBD1. With V trimmed by 4 bases and J by 4 bases, 5 bases remained unmatched. The CDR3 is 15 residues long. Germline loops: CDR1 LNHDA, CDR2 SQIVND (reference sequence).

This chain uses TRBV9 with TRBJ1-3, with D possibly matching TRBD1 (5 bases). The germline CDR1 and CDR2 sequences are SGDLS and YYNGEE. Trimming removed 0 bases at V and 2 bases at J, with 12 bases between. CDR3 size: 16 residues. CDR3 region: CASSVGVATAGNTIYF. CDR3 nucleotide sequence: TGTGCCAGCAGCGTAGGGGTGGCGACAGCTGGAAACACCATATATTTT.

The chain employs TRBV5-1 and TRBJ1-3; D remains ambiguous. The V and J ends lost 0 bases and 4 bases respectively, with 5 bases between them. In germline, CDR1 is SGHRS, CDR2 YFSETQ. The CDR3 runs to 13 residues. DNA of the CDR3: TGCGCCAGCAGCTTGGCGTGGGGAAACACCATATATTTT. It codes for CASSLAWGNTIYF.

V is TRBV7-8 and J is TRBJ1-1; D remains unclear. Trimming pared 6 bases from V and 4 bases from J, leaving 12 bases between. Germline-derived CDR1 and CDR2 are SGHVS and FQNEAQ. The CDR3 loop spans 13 amino acids. The CDR3 sequence is CASRPSRVTEAFF. The CDR3 DNA reads TGTGCCAGCAGGCCCTCAAGGGTCACTGAAGCTTTCTTT. Filled out from reference TRBV7-8 and TRBJ1-1, the complete variable domain reads GAGVSQSPRYKVAKRGQDVALRCDPISGHVSLFWYQQALGQGPEFLTYFQNEAQLDKSGLPSDRFFAERPEGSVSTLKIQRTQQEDSAVYLCASRPSRVTEAFFGQGTRLTVV.

Only a few counts were recorded for this clone. The chain has TRBV6-5 and TRBJ2-1, with D unresolved. V gave up 2 bases and J gave up 8 bases, with 10 bases separating them. The CDR3 sequence is 13 residues long. Germline CDR1 MNHEY, CDR2 SVGAGI. The CDR3 region has the DNA TGTGCCAGCAGTTACGGCCTGAACGATGAGCAGTTCTTC. Its translation is CASSYGLNDEQFF.

The chain links TRBV19 to TRBJ2-7; D perhaps matches TRBD2 (6 bases). V lost 6 bases and J 0 bases, leaving 12 bases between the germline ends. CDR1 is LNHDA and CDR2 is SQIVND in the germline V gene (reference sequence). The CDR3 contains 14 residues. The CDR3 nucleotides read TGTGCCAGTAGCCGGGACTCATACTCCTACGAGCAGTACTTC. Protein sequence: CASSRDSYSYEQYF.

CDR3 loop: CASLRQKNTEAFF. As DNA, the CDR3 is TGCGCCAGCCTCAGACAGAAGAACACTGAAGCTTTCTTT. The V gene is TRBV10-2, the J gene TRBJ1-1; D might be TRBD1 (5 bases). CDR1 is WSHSY, CDR2 SAAADI, per germline. V was clipped by 8 bases and J by 1 base, with 11 bases between them. The CDR3 runs to 13 residues.

This clone was detected only once. The chain is built from TRBV24-1 and TRBJ2-7; D gene unclear. Per germline, CDR1 KGHDR and CDR2 SFDVKD. Trimming left V 3 bases short and J 2 bases short, with 10 bases between. This CDR3 spans 14 amino acids. CDR3 sequence (DNA): TGTGCCACCAGTGATCAACATTCGCCCTACGAGCAGTACTTC. Protein product: CATSDQHSPYEQYF.

CDR3 in DNA: TGTGCCAGCAGCCAAGAAGGTGGGACCCAGCATTTT. This codes for CASSQEGGTQHF. V is TRBV3-1 (or the pseudogene TRBV3-2) and J is TRBJ1-5; D uncertain. V was shortened by 0 bases and J by 11 bases, with 8 bases between the two germline ends. This CDR3 is built from 12 residues. Germline lookup yields CDR1 LGHDT and CDR2 YNNKEL (reference sequence).

This chain links TRBV3-1 (or the pseudogene TRBV3-2) with TRBJ1-2; no reliable D call. The CDR3 is made up of 14 amino acids. Trimming pared 6 bases from V and 4 bases from J, leaving 15 bases between. The V gene's germline CDR1 is LGHDT and CDR2 YNNKEL (reference sequence). The DNA of the CDR3 is TGTGCCAGCAGACCCACCGACTCGATCTATGGCTACACCTTC. It codes for CASRPTDSIYGYTF.

This chain links TRBV19 with TRBJ1-4; D is unclear. V was cut by 4 bases and J by 0 bases, with 6 bases left in between. CDR1 and CDR2 from the germline V gene are LNHDA and SQIVND (reference sequence). The CDR3 is 14 residues long. CDR3 sequence (DNA): TGTGCCAGTAGTACGACAACAACTAATGAAAAACTGTTTTTT. Amino acids: CASSTTTTNEKLFF. The full variable domain, with the rest looked up from reference TRBV19 and TRBJ1-4, is DGGITQSPKYLFRKEGQNVTLSCEQNLNHDAMYWYRQDPGQGLRLIYYSQIVNDFQKGDIAEGYSVSREKKESFPLTVTSAQKNPTAFYLCASSTTTTNEKLFFGSGTQLSVL.

The chain links TRBV7-9 to TRBJ1-1; D is uncertain. Germline loops: CDR1 SEHNR, CDR2 FQNEAQ (reference sequence). This CDR3 region has 13 residues. V lost 1 base to trimming and J lost 3 bases, with 6 bases between them. Here the CDR3 reads CASSLVWDTEAFF. The CDR3 nucleotides are TGTGCCAGCAGCTTAGTGTGGGACACTGAAGCTTTCTTT.